This is a list of T cell receptor beta chains from one sample in a study of neurological immune-mediated disorders. MiXCR, applied by TCRdb to the 5' RACE reads, yields one record per CDR3 protein. The sample comprises 90,000 to 100,000 distinct CDR3 sequences, around 3.3% of which are singletons, and 5% to 6.5% rests with the top ten. Sequencing was performed on PBMCs. These receptors came from a woman aged 18-29 years with multiple sclerosis. CDR3s leave out the opening cysteine and the closing phenylalanine or tryptophan. The order of the fields is V gene, clone size, CDR3 protein. For some rows the clone size is stated as once, few or many, or as a class when expanded; others skip it.

v_gene: TRBV20-1
abundance: many
CDR3aa: SAKAGVSTDTQY

v_gene: TRBV7-2
abundance: many
CDR3aa: ASSFTGGGNEQF

v_gene: TRBV5-1
abundance: many
CDR3aa: ASSPPEGSGANVLT

v_gene: TRBV5-1
abundance: many
CDR3aa: ASSLSGAAQY

v_gene: TRBV20-1
abundance: many
CDR3aa: SAREGGFLNTEAF

v_gene: TRBV28
abundance: many
CDR3aa: ARGTSGYRTDTQY

v_gene: TRBV29-1
abundance: many
CDR3aa: SVGAGSGNTIY

v_gene: TRBV2
abundance: many
CDR3aa: ASTGGSTYEQY

v_gene: TRBV27
abundance: many
CDR3aa: ASSWGQGGAGDEQF

v_gene: TRBV7-2
abundance: many
CDR3aa: ASSSGQFYNSPLH

v_gene: TRBV2
abundance: NA
CDR3aa: ASSASNQPQH

v_gene: TRBV27
abundance: many
CDR3aa: ASTLTSGGVWDTQY

v_gene: TRBV11-2
abundance: many
CDR3aa: ASSLDHWTGPREGYT

v_gene: TRBV6-5
abundance: many
CDR3aa: ASSYFGTPGNSSYNEQF

v_gene: TRBV10-3
abundance: many
CDR3aa: AISTGISGANVLT

v_gene: TRBV5-1
abundance: many
CDR3aa: ASSPTGLGGTEAF

v_gene: TRBV7-9
abundance: many
CDR3aa: ASSLTAGNEKLF

v_gene: TRBV7-6
abundance: many
CDR3aa: ASSLDSGAAEAF

v_gene: TRBV6-6
abundance: few
CDR3aa: ASKAEDNYGYT

v_gene: TRBV25-1
abundance: NA
CDR3aa: ASKRTASYEQY

v_gene: TRBV7-2
abundance: many
CDR3aa: ASSQPFENTEAF

v_gene: TRBV24-1
abundance: many
CDR3aa: ATSAMNRDGSYEQY

v_gene: TRBV12-3/TRBV12-4
abundance: many
CDR3aa: ASSHTTGNTEAF

v_gene: TRBV20-1
abundance: many
CDR3aa: SATQDSNQPQH

v_gene: TRBV5-1
abundance: many
CDR3aa: ASSEDRGLDTQY

v_gene: TRBV7-8
abundance: many
CDR3aa: ASSPGPEPYYGYT

v_gene: TRBV20-1
abundance: many
CDR3aa: SGERNIQY

v_gene: TRBV20-1
abundance: NA
CDR3aa: SANLDSRSRYNEQF

v_gene: TRBV3-1
abundance: many
CDR3aa: ASSQAYRGPNYGYT

v_gene: TRBV5-1
abundance: many
CDR3aa: ASSPPRAPNEKLF

v_gene: TRBV20-1
abundance: many
CDR3aa: SAVGGWGTDTQY

v_gene: TRBV5-6
abundance: many
CDR3aa: ASSYGRVNTEAF

v_gene: TRBV5-1
abundance: many
CDR3aa: ASSLDEGRYGYT

v_gene: TRBV20-1
abundance: many
CDR3aa: SAGSLRASTDTQY

v_gene: TRBV10-3
abundance: few
CDR3aa: AISGQGARSPLH

v_gene: TRBV27
abundance: many
CDR3aa: ASSFLRSDTQY

v_gene: TRBV6-2/TRBV6-3
abundance: NA
CDR3aa: ASGFSGRTDTQY

v_gene: TRBV24-1
abundance: many
CDR3aa: ATSDRLIDTQY

v_gene: TRBV27
abundance: many
CDR3aa: ASRQGPYEQY

v_gene: TRBV4-2
abundance: many
CDR3aa: ASSHSGGRNEQF

v_gene: TRBV6-6
abundance: many
CDR3aa: ASSSSGTDFRDEQF

v_gene: TRBV6-2/TRBV6-3
abundance: many
CDR3aa: ASSYYDLSWVGDEQY

v_gene: TRBV7-9
abundance: many
CDR3aa: ASRRQGATGELF

v_gene: TRBV20-1
abundance: many
CDR3aa: SARARRGGLTDTQY

v_gene: TRBV20-1
abundance: many
CDR3aa: SVPGQGSSKLF

v_gene: TRBV5-6
abundance: many
CDR3aa: ASSRDWISSYNEQF

v_gene: TRBV29-1
abundance: many
CDR3aa: SGQQGNQPQH

v_gene: TRBV6-1
abundance: many
CDR3aa: ASAAIFSYEQY